The 23 T cell receptor beta chains below come from one sample, sequenced in a study of monozygotic twins with inflammatory bowel disease. TCRdb reprocessed the 5' RACE reads and reports one entry per CDR3 protein, with no DNA. The listing contains about 330,000 distinct CDR3 sequences. The sequenced material came from blood. These receptors all stem from a human donor with ulcerative colitis or Crohn's disease, or a healthy co-twin of an affected twin (not recorded which).

The V gene is TRBV7-9, the J gene TRBJ2-7; TCRdb's assignment of TRBD1 cannot be checked, as there is no DNA. The CDR3 has 16 residues. The germline V gene has CDR1 SEHNR and CDR2 FQNEAQ (reference sequence). CDR3 region: CASSLGSRRGTYEQYF. The full variable domain, completed using reference TRBV7-9 and TRBJ2-7, is DTGVSQNPRHKITKRGQNVTFRCDPISEHNRLYWYRQTLGQGPEFLTYFQNEAQLEKSRLLSDRFSAERPKGSFSTLEIQRTEQGDSAMYLCASSLGSRRGTYEQYFGPGTRLTVT.

The chain employs TRBV30 and TRBJ1-1. The length of the CDR3 is 13 residues. Germline values: CDR1 GTSNPN, CDR2 SVGIG (reference sequence). The CDR3 loop is CAWGTGWDTEAFF.

The chain employs TRBV6-2 or TRBV6-3 and TRBJ2-5; TCRdb's D call of TRBD2 is untestable without DNA. The CDR3 runs to 15 residues. Germline CDR1 and CDR2: MNHEY and SVGEGT. CDR3 sequence reads: CASSYLGLAQETQYF.

This chain uses TRBV28 with TRBJ2-2; TCRdb outputs TRBD1, but without DNA this stays unchecked. CDR1 and CDR2 (germline): MDHEN, SYDVKM. The CDR3 length is 16 residues. The CDR3 reads CASSFHSGQNTGELFF.

The genes are TRBV28 and TRBJ1-1; the TCRdb call, TRBD1, lacks DNA for checking. This CDR3 spans 16 amino acids. Germline V gene lookup returns CDR1 MDHEN and CDR2 SYDVKM. The CDR3 spells CASSIDIGVSGTEAFF.

The J gene is TRBJ2-3, the V gene TRBV28; TCRdb indicates TRBD1, and absent DNA this call remains unverified. The germline gives CDR1 MDHEN, CDR2 SYDVKM. CDR3 length: 14 residues. The CDR3 sequence is CASSLRGGTDTQYF.

This chain joins TRBV28 and TRBJ2-6. The CDR3 totals 15 residues. CDR1 is MDHEN and CDR2 is SYDVKM in the germline V gene. CDR3 region: CASSLHSSGANVLTF.

V is TRBV10-3 and J is TRBJ1-5. The germline V gene encodes CDR1 ENHRY and CDR2 SYGVKD. This CDR3 contains 14 residues. CDR3 loop: CAISESAWDQPQHF.

The chain recombines TRBV12-3 or TRBV12-4 with TRBJ2-7; TCRdb's D call, TRBD1, is unchecked because there is no DNA. This CDR3 contains 14 residues. The CDR3: CASIRGSLSHEQYF.

The chain employs TRBV27 and TRBJ1-3. Per the germline V gene, CDR1 is MNHEY and CDR2 is SMNVEV (reference sequence). The CDR3 consists of 14 residues. The CDR3 region is CASQRQGSGNTIYF.

The J gene is TRBJ2-3, the V gene TRBV20-1; TCRdb indicates TRBD2, and absent DNA this call remains unverified. Germline-derived CDR1 and CDR2 are DFQATT and SNEGSKA (reference sequence). CDR3 size: 13 residues. The CDR3: CSASIAGADTQYF.

The chain carries TRBV28 and TRBJ2-7; TCRdb reports TRBD1, a call that lacks DNA to check it against. The CDR3 is made up of 16 amino acids. Germline V gives CDR1 MDHEN, CDR2 SYDVKM. The CDR3 loop is CASSSPTGAGVAEQYF.

The chain uses TRBV6-1 and TRBJ2-7; as DNA is missing, the TRBD1 call by TCRdb cannot be tested. The CDR3 is made up of 14 amino acids. CDR1 MNHNS and CDR2 SASEGT come from the germline V gene. The CDR3 protein is CASSRGSYSYEQYF.

The chain employs TRBV7-2 and TRBJ1-2. Germline V lookup: CDR1 SGHTA, CDR2 FQGNSA. The CDR3 spans 14 residues. CDR3 sequence reads: CASSLAGLDYGYTF. The full variable domain, completed using reference TRBV7-2 and TRBJ1-2, is GAGVSQSPSNKVTEKGKDVELRCDPISGHTALYWYRQSLGQGLEFLIYFQGNSAPDKSGLPSDRFSAERTGGSVSTLTIQRTQQEDSAVYLCASSLAGLDYGYTFGSGTRLTVV.

CDR3 protein: CASSLAGGLHEQFF. V is TRBV5-1 and J is TRBJ2-1; absent DNA, TCRdb's TRBD1 call cannot be checked. The length of the CDR3 is 14 residues. Germline CDR1 reads SGHRS; CDR2 reads YFSETQ.

This rearrangement joins TRBV7-3 to TRBJ2-3; the D call from TCRdb, TRBD1, cannot be confirmed without DNA. Germline V lookup: CDR1 SGHTA, CDR2 FQGTGA. CDR3 length: 14 amino acids. The CDR3: CASSLPSSGGTQYF. Filled out from reference TRBV7-3 and TRBJ2-3, the complete variable domain reads GAGVSQTPSNKVTEKGKYVELRCDPISGHTALYWYRQSLGQGPEFLIYFQGTGAADDSGLPNDRFFAVRPEGSVSTLKIQRTERGDSAVYLCASSLPSSGGTQYFGPGTRLTVL.

The chain has TRBV12-3 or TRBV12-4 and TRBJ1-1; the TRBD1 assignment by TCRdb is unverifiable without DNA. The length of the CDR3 is 13 residues. The CDR3 spells CASTRTGWSEAFF.

V is TRBV10-3 and J is TRBJ2-7. The CDR3 has 13 amino acids. Per germline, CDR1 ENHRY and CDR2 SYGVKD. The chain's CDR3 is CAISAGSSYEQYF.

This rearrangement joins TRBV27 to TRBJ2-2; TCRdb names TRBD2, which stays unverified in the absence of DNA. Germline V lookup: CDR1 MNHEY, CDR2 SMNVEV (reference sequence). The CDR3 spans 17 residues. The CDR3 protein is CASSGLGGSGNTGELFF.

The chain is built from TRBV9 and TRBJ2-7; TCRdb's D call, TRBD1, is unchecked because there is no DNA. The CDR3 has 16 residues. The germline V gene has CDR1 SGDLS and CDR2 YYNGEE. This chain's CDR3 is CASSVEGGQGLFEQYF.

This chain links TRBV12-3 or TRBV12-4 with TRBJ1-3; TCRdb selects TRBD1, and the lack of DNA leaves this call unchecked. The CDR3 spans 14 residues. The CDR3 sequence is CASRTGQSRNTIYF.

V is TRBV19 and J is TRBJ1-2. CDR1 is LNHDA, CDR2 SQIVND, per germline (reference sequence). The CDR3 sequence is 13 residues long. The CDR3 region is CARNSDENYGYTF.

J is TRBJ1-4 and V is TRBV5-5. This CDR3 spans 15 amino acids. The germline V gene has CDR1 SGHKS and CDR2 YYEKEE (reference sequence). CDR3 protein: CASNNGHATNEKLFF. Complete variable domain (other parts from reference TRBV5-5 and TRBJ1-4): DAGVTQSPTHLIKTRGQQVTLRCSPISGHKSVSWYQQVLGQGPQFIFQYYEKEERGRGNFPDRFSARQFPNYSSELNVNALLLGDSALYLCASNNGHATNEKLFFGSGTQLSVL.